These 12 T cell receptor beta chains came from one sample sequenced in a study of blood T cell repertoires in COVID-19. Sequencing used immunoSEQ multiplex PCR; TCRdb keeps in-frame clones, though not all of them. The sample has about 140,000 clones, 84% seen once. Sequencing was carried out using PBMCs or T cells enriched from blood (not recorded which). These TCRs come from a man aged 40-55 years with acute COVID-19.

In its sample, this clone was seen once. The chain carries TRBV28 and TRBJ2-2; 9 bases fit TRBD2. Germline lookup yields CDR1 MDHEN and CDR2 SYDVKM. The CDR3 covers 13 residues. The ends lost 6 bases at V and 7 bases at J; junction bases unmatched: 3. CDR3 protein: CASRPTSGGELFF. Here the CDR3 DNA reads TGTGCCAGCAGACCGACTAGCGGCGGGGAGCTGTTTTTT.

The chain recombines TRBV5-1 with TRBJ2-7, with TRBD1 identical over 7 bases. V shed 4 bases, J shed 4 bases, and the junction held 2 bases outside the gene matches. The CDR3 loop spans 12 amino acids. Per germline, CDR1 SGHRS and CDR2 YFSETQ. The DNA for the CDR3 is TGCGCCAGCAGCCAACAGGGGTACGAGCAGTACTTC. Residues: CASSQQGYEQYF.

In its sample, this clone was seen a few times. CDR3 nucleotides: TGTGCCAGCAGCTTAGTTTTAGACAGGGGGGGGACCCAGTACTTC. Protein sequence: CASSLVLDRGGTQYF. The rearrangement uses TRBV7-2 and TRBJ2-5, with 9 bases matching TRBD1. Unmatched junction bases numbered 7, after V lost 1 base and J lost 7 bases. Germline V lookup: CDR1 SGHTA, CDR2 FQGNSA. The CDR3 covers 15 residues.

This chain connects TRBV5-1 to TRBJ1-3; D is unclear. The CDR3 is 19 residues long. CDR1 is SGHRS and CDR2 is YFSETQ in the germline V gene. V lost 1 base and J lost 4, with 24 bases in between. CDR3 region: CASSLRSPASPGGGNTIYF. The CDR3 nucleotides read TGCGCCAGCAGCTTGAGGAGTCCCGCTTCACCCGGAGGCGGAAACACCATATATTTT.

A few counts support this clone. The genes are TRBV11-2 and TRBJ1-1; 11 bases agree with TRBD1. The CDR3 is made up of 14 amino acids. J lost 3 bases, V lost 4 bases, and 1 base had no gene match. Germline CDR1 reads SGHAT; CDR2 reads FQNNGV. CDR3 in DNA: TGTGCCAGCAGCTCGGGACAGGGGGACACTGAAGCTTTCTTT. Protein product: CASSSGQGDTEAFF.

The genes are TRBV6-1 and TRBJ1-5; 10 positions match TRBD1. This CDR3 contains 16 residues. Germline CDR1 and CDR2: MNHNS and SASEGT. With V trimmed by 5 bases and J by 5 bases, 9 bases remained unmatched. CDR3 region: CASSKGGQGIHQPQHF. For the CDR3, the DNA is TGTGCCAGCAGTAAAGGGGGACAGGGGATTCATCAGCCCCAGCATTTT.

The rearrangement links TRBV19 to TRBJ1-5; D perhaps matches TRBD1 (6 bases). CDR3 size: 12 residues. Germline V gene data show CDR1 as LNHDA and CDR2 as SQIVND (reference sequence). V was shortened by 1 base and J by 11 bases, with 9 bases between the two germline ends. DNA for the CDR3: TGTGCCAGTAGTATAGGAAGGGGGACCCAGCATTTT. Translated: CASSIGRGTQHF.

As DNA, the CDR3 is TGTGCCAGCAGCTTAGCACAGGGGGCCTACAATGAGCAGTTCTTC. Protein sequence: CASSLAQGAYNEQFF. The V call is TRBV7-2, the J call TRBJ2-1; 8 nucleotides agree with TRBD1. J was trimmed by 2 bases and V by 0 bases; bases with no gene match: 0. The CDR3 totals 15 residues. CDR1 and CDR2 from the germline V gene are SGHTA and FQGNSA.

The chain links TRBV21-1 to TRBJ1-1; the listed D gene, TRBD1, was not tested against the DNA. TRBV21-1 is reported as a pseudogene. The CDR3 runs to 15 residues. CDR3 amino acids: CASSKGAPRGTEAFF. The CDR3 DNA follows: TGTGCCAGCAGCAAGGGGGCCCCCAGGGGAACTGAAGCTTTCTTT.

V usage is TRBV18 and J usage is TRBJ2-7, with D possibly being TRBD2 (5 bases). Germline CDR1 is KGHSH and CDR2 is LQKENI. V lost 3 bases and J 1 base, leaving 19 bases between the germline ends. This CDR3 comprises 17 residues. The CDR3 region is CASSPQGRAASSYEQYF. CDR3 in DNA: TGTGCCAGCTCACCCCAAGGGAGAGCCGCCAGTTCCTACGAGCAGTACTTC.

The chain combines TRBV15 with TRBJ1-5; D possibly corresponds to TRBD1 (5 bases). Germline loops: CDR1 LNHNV, CDR2 YYDKDF (reference sequence). The CDR3 consists of 13 residues. The ends were cut back, 5 bases at V and 4 bases at J, with 9 bases in the middle. CDR3 loop: CATSGRGNQPQHF. The CDR3, as DNA: TGTGCCACCAGCGGGAGGGGAAATCAGCCCCAGCATTTT.

This chain connects TRBV18 to TRBJ1-1; 7 bases match TRBD1. V lost 5 bases and J lost 4; bases outside the gene matches: 7. This CDR3 has 14 amino acids. Germline CDR1 KGHSH, CDR2 LQKENI. The CDR3 is CASSSDRASTEAFF. CDR3 nucleotide sequence: TGTGCCAGCTCATCCGACAGGGCGAGCACTGAAGCTTTCTTT.